Listed below are T cell receptor beta chains from one sample, sequenced in a study of identical twins' blood T cells. TCRdb itself ran the 5' RACE reads through MiXCR, one entry per CDR3 protein. The data contain approximately 1,200 distinct CDR3 sequences, over 70% of them singletons. Input material: PBMCs. The receptors here all came from a woman between 18 and 55 years old in good health. Both conserved end residues are part of each CDR3. The order of the fields is V gene, D gene, J gene, clone size, CDR3 DNA, CDR3 protein. The D gene is left open where the match is weak. Clone sizes are given selectively: once, few, many, or a class where the clone is expanded.

v_gene: TRBV5-6
d_gene: .
j_gene: TRBJ2-1
abundance: .
CDR3nt: TGTGCCAGCAGCTTCTTTACAGGGCAGGCCGAGCAGTTCTTC
CDR3aa: CASSFFTGQAEQFF

v_gene: TRBV10-3
d_gene: .
j_gene: TRBJ2-2
abundance: .
CDR3nt: TGTGCCATCAGTGATCCGGACGGGAGCTCCAGACCTTTAAACACCGGGGAGCTGTTTTTT
CDR3aa: CAISDPDGSSRPLNTGELFF

v_gene: TRBV6-5
d_gene: .
j_gene: TRBJ1-3
abundance: .
CDR3nt: TGTGCCAGCAGTTACGGTTTCGGCTCTGGAAACACCATATATTTT
CDR3aa: CASSYGFGSGNTIYF

v_gene: TRBV20-1
d_gene: .
j_gene: TRBJ1-1
abundance: once
CDR3nt: TGCAGTGCTAGAGTCCAGATATCTGAAGCTTTCTTT
CDR3aa: CSARVQISEAFF

v_gene: TRBV24-1
d_gene: .
j_gene: TRBJ2-1
abundance: .
CDR3nt: TGTGCCACCTCGCCAGGGCACAGAGGCCACAATGAGCAGTTCTTC
CDR3aa: CATSPGHRGHNEQFF

v_gene: TRBV12-3/TRBV12-4
d_gene: .
j_gene: TRBJ1-1
abundance: .
CDR3nt: TGTGCCAGCAGTGAGATCATGAACACTGAAGCTTTCTTT
CDR3aa: CASSEIMNTEAFF

v_gene: TRBV7-6
d_gene: .
j_gene: TRBJ1-6
abundance: .
CDR3nt: TGTGCCAGCAGCTTTGGGACCCCTTGGAATTCACCCCTCCACTTT
CDR3aa: CASSFGTPWNSPLHF

v_gene: TRBV4-3
d_gene: TRBD1
j_gene: TRBJ1-1
abundance: few
CDR3nt: TGCGCCAGCAGCCAAGAGGGGACAGGGAACACTGAAGCTTTCTTT
CDR3aa: CASSQEGTGNTEAFF

v_gene: TRBV7-6
d_gene: .
j_gene: TRBJ2-7
abundance: .
CDR3nt: TGTGCCAGCAGCTTAGGGTCAGGGACCTACGAGCAGTACTTC
CDR3aa: CASSLGSGTYEQYF

v_gene: TRBV5-1
d_gene: .
j_gene: TRBJ2-7
abundance: .
CDR3nt: TGCGCCAGCAGCTTACAGGGCGACGAGCAGTACTTC
CDR3aa: CASSLQGDEQYF

v_gene: TRBV13
d_gene: .
j_gene: TRBJ1-5
abundance: once
CDR3nt: TGTGCCAGCAGCGCGACGGACAATCAGCCCCAGCATTTT
CDR3aa: CASSATDNQPQHF

v_gene: TRBV10-3
d_gene: TRBD1
j_gene: TRBJ1-1
abundance: few
CDR3nt: TGTGCCATCAGTGAGGGGACAGGGGGAGATGAAGCTTTCTTT
CDR3aa: CAISEGTGGDEAFF

v_gene: TRBV7-6
d_gene: .
j_gene: TRBJ2-7
abundance: .
CDR3nt: TGTGCCAGCAGCTTATCTTGGGATTACGAGCAGTACTTC
CDR3aa: CASSLSWDYEQYF

v_gene: TRBV30
d_gene: .
j_gene: TRBJ1-1
abundance: .
CDR3nt: TGTGCCTGGAGTGTAAGGGACACTGAAGCTTTCTTT
CDR3aa: CAWSVRDTEAFF

v_gene: TRBV7-7
d_gene: .
j_gene: TRBJ1-1
abundance: .
CDR3nt: TGTGCTAGCAGCCGGGACACCAACACTGAAGCTTTCTTT
CDR3aa: CASSRDTNTEAFF

v_gene: TRBV28
d_gene: .
j_gene: TRBJ2-3
abundance: .
CDR3nt: TGTGCCAGCAGTTTCGGCGGGTTACATACGCAGTATTTT
CDR3aa: CASSFGGLHTQYF

v_gene: TRBV6-1
d_gene: .
j_gene: TRBJ1-5
abundance: .
CDR3nt: TGTGCCAGCAGGGCCCCCAATCGGCCCCAGCATTTT
CDR3aa: CASRAPNRPQHF

v_gene: TRBV7-6
d_gene: TRBD2
j_gene: TRBJ2-7
abundance: .
CDR3nt: TGTGCCAGCAGCGACGGACTAGGGACTCGTGAGCAGTACTTC
CDR3aa: CASSDGLGTREQYF

v_gene: TRBV28
d_gene: .
j_gene: TRBJ2-1
abundance: .
CDR3nt: TGTGCCAGCAGTCTCTACTTCTTTGAGCAGTTCTTC
CDR3aa: CASSLYFFEQFF

v_gene: TRBV5-1
d_gene: .
j_gene: TRBJ2-6
abundance: .
CDR3nt: TGCGCCAGCAGCTTCCGGAATGGCCCTGGGGCCAACGTCCTGACTTTC
CDR3aa: CASSFRNGPGANVLTF

v_gene: TRBV7-6
d_gene: TRBD1
j_gene: TRBJ2-4
abundance: .
CDR3nt: TGTGCCAGCAGCGAAAAGACAGGGCGGCTAGCCAAAAACATTCAGTACTTC
CDR3aa: CASSEKTGRLAKNIQYF

v_gene: TRBV5-5
d_gene: .
j_gene: TRBJ2-1
abundance: .
CDR3nt: TGTGCCAGCAGTTACGGCCCCCTAGAGCAGTTCTTC
CDR3aa: CASSYGPLEQFF

v_gene: TRBV6-5
d_gene: .
j_gene: TRBJ1-1
abundance: .
CDR3nt: TGTGCCAGCAGTTACTCTGGGCTAACTGAAGCTTTCTTT
CDR3aa: CASSYSGLTEAFF

v_gene: TRBV30
d_gene: TRBD1
j_gene: TRBJ2-1
abundance: .
CDR3nt: TGTGCCTGGAGTCGCGAGGGACAGGGATACAATGAGCAGTTCTTC
CDR3aa: CAWSREGQGYNEQFF

v_gene: TRBV7-1
d_gene: .
j_gene: TRBJ1-1
abundance: .
CDR3nt: TGTGCCAGCAGCTCCACTCGGGCCGGAGACACTGAAGTTTTCTTT
CDR3aa: CASSSTRAGDTEVFF

v_gene: TRBV15
d_gene: .
j_gene: TRBJ1-5
abundance: .
CDR3nt: TGTGCCACCAGCAGAGATTTGGGGGATCAGCCCCAGCATTTT
CDR3aa: CATSRDLGDQPQHF

v_gene: TRBV7-9
d_gene: TRBD1
j_gene: TRBJ2-2
abundance: .
CDR3nt: TGTGCCAGCAGGCGCATTACAGGGGGTGACACCGGGGAGCTGTTTTTT
CDR3aa: CASRRITGGDTGELFF

v_gene: TRBV5-5
d_gene: TRBD1
j_gene: TRBJ2-1
abundance: .
CDR3nt: TGTGCCAGCAGCTCCTCCGGGACAGGACTCTACAATGAGCAGTTCTTC
CDR3aa: CASSSSGTGLYNEQFF

v_gene: TRBV30
d_gene: .
j_gene: TRBJ2-3
abundance: .
CDR3nt: TGTGCCTGTGGGACCACAGATACGCAGTATTTT
CDR3aa: CACGTTDTQYF

v_gene: TRBV7-3
d_gene: .
j_gene: TRBJ2-1
abundance: .
CDR3nt: TGTGCCAGCAGTATGGACTCCTACAATGAGCAGTTCTTC
CDR3aa: CASSMDSYNEQFF

v_gene: TRBV11-2
d_gene: .
j_gene: TRBJ2-2
abundance: few
CDR3nt: TGTGCCAGCAGCTTAGAGGGATCCGGGGAGCTGTTTTTT
CDR3aa: CASSLEGSGELFF

v_gene: TRBV11-1
d_gene: TRBD2
j_gene: TRBJ2-7
abundance: .
CDR3nt: TGTGCCAGCAGCTTTAGCGGGGGGGATTACGAGCAGTACTTC
CDR3aa: CASSFSGGDYEQYF

v_gene: TRBV14
d_gene: .
j_gene: TRBJ2-2
abundance: .
CDR3nt: TGTGCCAGCAGCGGAGGGACTTCCTACACCGGGGAGCTGTTTTTT
CDR3aa: CASSGGTSYTGELFF